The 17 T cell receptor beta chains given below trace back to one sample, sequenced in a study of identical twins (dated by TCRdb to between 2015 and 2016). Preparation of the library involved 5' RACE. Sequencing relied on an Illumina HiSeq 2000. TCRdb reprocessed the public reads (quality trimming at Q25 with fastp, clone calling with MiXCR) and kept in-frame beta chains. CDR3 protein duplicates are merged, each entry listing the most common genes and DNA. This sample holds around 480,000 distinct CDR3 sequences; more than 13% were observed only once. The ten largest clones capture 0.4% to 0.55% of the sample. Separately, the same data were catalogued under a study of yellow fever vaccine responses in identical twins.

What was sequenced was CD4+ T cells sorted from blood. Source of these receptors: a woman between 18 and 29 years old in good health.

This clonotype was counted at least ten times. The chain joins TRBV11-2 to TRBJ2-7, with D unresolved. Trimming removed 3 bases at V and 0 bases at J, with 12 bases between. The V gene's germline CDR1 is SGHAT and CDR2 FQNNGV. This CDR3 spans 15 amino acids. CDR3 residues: CASSFGSSGSYEQYF. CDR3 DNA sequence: TGTGCCAGCAGCTTCGGGTCGTCAGGCTCCTACGAGCAGTACTTC. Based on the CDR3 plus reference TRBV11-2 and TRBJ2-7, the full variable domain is EAGVAQSPRYKIIEKRQSVAFWCNPISGHATLYWYQQILGQGPKLLIQFQNNGVVDDSQLPKDRFSAERLKGVDSTLKIQPAKLEDSAVYLCASSFGSSGSYEQYFGPGTRLTVT.

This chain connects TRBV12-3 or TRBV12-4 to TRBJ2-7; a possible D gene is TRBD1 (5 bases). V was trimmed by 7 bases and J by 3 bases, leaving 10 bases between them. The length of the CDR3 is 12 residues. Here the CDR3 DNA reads TGTGCCAGCAAGACAGTCAACTACGAGCAGTACTTC. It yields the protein CASKTVNYEQYF.

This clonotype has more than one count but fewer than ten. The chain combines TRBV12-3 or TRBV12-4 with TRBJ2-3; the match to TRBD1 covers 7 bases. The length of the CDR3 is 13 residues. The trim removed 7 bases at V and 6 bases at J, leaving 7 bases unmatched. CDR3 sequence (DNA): TGTGCCAGCACATTGACAGGGACCGATACGCAGTATTTT. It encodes CASTLTGTDTQYF.

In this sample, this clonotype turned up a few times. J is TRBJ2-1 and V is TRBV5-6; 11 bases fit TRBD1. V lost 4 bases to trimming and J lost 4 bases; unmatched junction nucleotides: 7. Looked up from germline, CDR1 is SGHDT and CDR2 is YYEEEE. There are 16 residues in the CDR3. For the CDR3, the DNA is TGTGCCAGCAGCCGGACAGGGGGCCTAGGGTACAATGAGCAGTTCTTC. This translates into CASSRTGGLGYNEQFF.

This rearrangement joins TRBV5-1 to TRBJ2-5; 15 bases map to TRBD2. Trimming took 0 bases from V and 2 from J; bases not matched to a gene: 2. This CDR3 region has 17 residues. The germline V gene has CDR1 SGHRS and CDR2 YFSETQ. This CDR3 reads CASSLGGLAGGQETQYF. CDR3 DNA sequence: TGCGCCAGCAGCTTGGGCGGACTAGCGGGGGGGCAAGAGACCCAGTACTTC.

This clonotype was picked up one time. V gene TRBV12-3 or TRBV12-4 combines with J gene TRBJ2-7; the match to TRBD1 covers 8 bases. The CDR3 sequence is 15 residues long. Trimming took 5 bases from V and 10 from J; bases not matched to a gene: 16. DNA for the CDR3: TGTGCCAGCAGTAGGACCCAGGGGGCAGTTCCGATCCAGTACTTC. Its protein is CASSRTQGAVPIQYF.

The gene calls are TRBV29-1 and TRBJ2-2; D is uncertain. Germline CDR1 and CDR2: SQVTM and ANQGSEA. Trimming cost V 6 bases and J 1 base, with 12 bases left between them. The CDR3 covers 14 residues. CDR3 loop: CSVSERVNTGELFF. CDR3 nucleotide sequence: TGCAGCGTGTCCGAACGAGTGAACACCGGGGAGCTGTTTTTT.

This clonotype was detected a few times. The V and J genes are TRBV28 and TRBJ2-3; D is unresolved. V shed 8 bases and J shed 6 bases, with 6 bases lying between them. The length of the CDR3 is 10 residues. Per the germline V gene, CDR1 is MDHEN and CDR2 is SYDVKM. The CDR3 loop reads CASGPDTQYF. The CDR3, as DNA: TGTGCCAGCGGTCCCGATACGCAGTATTTT.

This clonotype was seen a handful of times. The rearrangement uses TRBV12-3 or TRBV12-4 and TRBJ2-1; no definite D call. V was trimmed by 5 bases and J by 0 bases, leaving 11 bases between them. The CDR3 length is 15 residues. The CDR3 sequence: CASSPSSPSYNEQFF. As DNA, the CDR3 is TGTGCCAGCAGTCCGAGCTCTCCCTCCTACAATGAGCAGTTCTTC.

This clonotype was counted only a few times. The CDR3 sequence is CASSLGGTGHTGELFF. In DNA form, the CDR3 reads TGTGCCAGCAGCTTAGGTGGGACAGGGCACACCGGGGAGCTGTTTTTT. The chain links TRBV7-2 to TRBJ2-2, with 9 nucleotides matching TRBD1. The germline CDR1 and CDR2 sequences are SGHTA and FQGNSA. Losses at the gene ends were 1 base for V and 3 bases for J; bases not matched to a gene: 3. The CDR3 is 16 residues long.

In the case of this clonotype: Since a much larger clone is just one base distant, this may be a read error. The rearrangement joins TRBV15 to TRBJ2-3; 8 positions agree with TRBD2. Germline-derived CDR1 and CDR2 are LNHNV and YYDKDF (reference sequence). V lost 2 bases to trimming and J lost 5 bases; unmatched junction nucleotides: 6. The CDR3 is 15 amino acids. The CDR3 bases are TGTGCCACCAGCAGATGCGGGACTAGGGGAGATACGCAGTATTTT. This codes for CATSRCGTRGDTQYF.

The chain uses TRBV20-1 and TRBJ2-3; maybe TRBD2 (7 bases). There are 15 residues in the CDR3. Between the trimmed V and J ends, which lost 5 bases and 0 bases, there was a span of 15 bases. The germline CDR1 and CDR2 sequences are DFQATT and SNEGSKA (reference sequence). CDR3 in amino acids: CSAGGALLSTDTQYF. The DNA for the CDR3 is TGCAGTGCTGGGGGGGCCCTTCTAAGCACAGATACGCAGTATTTT.

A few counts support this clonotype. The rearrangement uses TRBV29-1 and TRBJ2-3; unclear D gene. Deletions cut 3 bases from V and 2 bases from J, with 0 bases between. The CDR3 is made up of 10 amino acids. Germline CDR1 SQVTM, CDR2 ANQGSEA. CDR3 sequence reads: CSVDTDTQYF. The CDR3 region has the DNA TGCAGCGTTGACACAGATACGCAGTATTTT.

CDR3 in DNA: TGTTTCCGTCAAGCGGGACAGTACAATGAGCAGTTCTTC. This encodes CFRQAGQYNEQFF. This chain links TRBV6-2 or TRBV6-3 with TRBJ2-1; D is perhaps TRBD1 or TRBD2 (7 bases each). CDR1 and CDR2 (germline): MNHEY, SVGEGT. The CDR3 has 13 amino acids.

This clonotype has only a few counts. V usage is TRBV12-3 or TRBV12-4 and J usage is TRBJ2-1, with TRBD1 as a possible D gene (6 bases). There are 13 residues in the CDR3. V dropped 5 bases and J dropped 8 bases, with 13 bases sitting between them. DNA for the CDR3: TGTGCCAGCAGTCCACAGGGTATCCATGAGCAGTTCTTC. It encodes CASSPQGIHEQFF.

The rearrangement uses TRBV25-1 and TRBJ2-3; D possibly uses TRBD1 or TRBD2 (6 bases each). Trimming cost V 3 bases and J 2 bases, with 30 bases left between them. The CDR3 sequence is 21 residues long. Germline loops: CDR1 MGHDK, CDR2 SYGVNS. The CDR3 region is CASSESPPLDSKGLPTDTQYF. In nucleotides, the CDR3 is TGTGCCAGCAGTGAGTCACCCCCCTTGGACAGCAAGGGACTTCCCACAGATACGCAGTATTTT.

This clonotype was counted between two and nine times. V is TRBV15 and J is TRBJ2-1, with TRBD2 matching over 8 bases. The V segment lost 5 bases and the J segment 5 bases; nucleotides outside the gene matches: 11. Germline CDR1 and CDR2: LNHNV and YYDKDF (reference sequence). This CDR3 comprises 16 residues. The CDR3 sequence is CATSPGRGLENNEQFF. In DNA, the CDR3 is TGTGCCACCAGCCCTGGTAGGGGACTAGAGAACAATGAGCAGTTCTTC.